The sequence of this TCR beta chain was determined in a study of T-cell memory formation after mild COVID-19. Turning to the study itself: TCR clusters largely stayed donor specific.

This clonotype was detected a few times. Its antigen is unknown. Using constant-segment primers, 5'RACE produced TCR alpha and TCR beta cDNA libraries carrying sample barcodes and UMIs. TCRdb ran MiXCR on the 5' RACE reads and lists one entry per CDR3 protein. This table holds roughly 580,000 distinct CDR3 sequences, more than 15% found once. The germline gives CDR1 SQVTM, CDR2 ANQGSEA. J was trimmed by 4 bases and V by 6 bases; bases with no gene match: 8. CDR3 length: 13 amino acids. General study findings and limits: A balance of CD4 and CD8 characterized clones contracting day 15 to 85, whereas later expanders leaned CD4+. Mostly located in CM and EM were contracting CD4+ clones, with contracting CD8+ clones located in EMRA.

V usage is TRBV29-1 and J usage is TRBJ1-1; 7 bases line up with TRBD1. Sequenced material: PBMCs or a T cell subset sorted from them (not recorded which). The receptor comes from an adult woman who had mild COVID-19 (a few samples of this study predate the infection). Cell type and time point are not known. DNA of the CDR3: TGCAGCGTAGCAGACAGGGTGGGCACTGAAGCTTTCTTT. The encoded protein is CSVADRVGTEAFF.